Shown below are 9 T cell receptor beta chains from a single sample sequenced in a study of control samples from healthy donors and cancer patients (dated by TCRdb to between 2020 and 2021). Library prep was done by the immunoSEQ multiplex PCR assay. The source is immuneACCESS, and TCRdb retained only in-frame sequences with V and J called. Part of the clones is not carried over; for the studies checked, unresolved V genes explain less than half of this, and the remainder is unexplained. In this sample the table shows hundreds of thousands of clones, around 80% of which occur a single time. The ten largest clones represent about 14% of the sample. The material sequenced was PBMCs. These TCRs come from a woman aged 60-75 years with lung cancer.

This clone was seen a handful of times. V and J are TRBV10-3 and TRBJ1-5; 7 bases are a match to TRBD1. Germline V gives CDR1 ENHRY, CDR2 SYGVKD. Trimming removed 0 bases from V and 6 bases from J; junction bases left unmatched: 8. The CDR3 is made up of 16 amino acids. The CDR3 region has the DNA TGTGCCATCAGTGAGTCGTGGGAGGGGGCAGGTCAGCCCCAGCATTTT. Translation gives CAISESWEGAGQPQHF.

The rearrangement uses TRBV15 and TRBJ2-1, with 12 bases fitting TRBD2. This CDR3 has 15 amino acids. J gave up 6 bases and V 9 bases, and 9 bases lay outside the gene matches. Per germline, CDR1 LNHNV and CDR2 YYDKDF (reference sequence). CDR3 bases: TGTGCCACGCAGCCTCTAGCGGGGGGGCCCAATGAGCAGTTCTTC. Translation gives CATQPLAGGPNEQFF.

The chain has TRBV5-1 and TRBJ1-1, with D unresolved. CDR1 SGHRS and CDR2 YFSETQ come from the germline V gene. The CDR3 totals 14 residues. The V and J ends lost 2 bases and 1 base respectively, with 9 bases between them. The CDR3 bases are TGCGCCAGCAGCTTTTCGGCAGGGAACACTGAAGCTTTCTTT. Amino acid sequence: CASSFSAGNTEAFF. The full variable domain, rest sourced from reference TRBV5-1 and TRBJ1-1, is KAGVTQTPRYLIKTRGQQVTLSCSPISGHRSVSWYQQTPGQGLQFLFEYFSETQRNKGNFPGRFSGRQFSNSRSEMNVSTLELGDSALYLCASSFSAGNTEAFFGQGTRLTVV.

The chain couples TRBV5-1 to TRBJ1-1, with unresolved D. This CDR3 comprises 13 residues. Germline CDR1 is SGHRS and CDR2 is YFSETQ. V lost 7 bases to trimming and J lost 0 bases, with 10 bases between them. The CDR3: CASQLEVNTEAFF. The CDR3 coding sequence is TGCGCCAGCCAGTTGGAGGTGAACACTGAAGCTTTCTTT.

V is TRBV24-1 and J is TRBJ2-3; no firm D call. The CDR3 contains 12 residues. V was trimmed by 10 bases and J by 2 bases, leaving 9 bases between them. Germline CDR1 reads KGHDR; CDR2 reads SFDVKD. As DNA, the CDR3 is TGTGCCACTGCGGAGAACACAGATACGCAGTATTTT. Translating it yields CATAENTDTQYF.

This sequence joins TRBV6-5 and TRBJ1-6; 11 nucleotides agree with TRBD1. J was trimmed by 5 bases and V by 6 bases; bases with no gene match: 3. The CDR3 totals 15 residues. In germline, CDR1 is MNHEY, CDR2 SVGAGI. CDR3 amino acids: CASRRGQGDNSPLHF. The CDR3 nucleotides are TGTGCCAGCAGGCGGGGACAGGGGGATAATTCACCCCTCCACTTT.

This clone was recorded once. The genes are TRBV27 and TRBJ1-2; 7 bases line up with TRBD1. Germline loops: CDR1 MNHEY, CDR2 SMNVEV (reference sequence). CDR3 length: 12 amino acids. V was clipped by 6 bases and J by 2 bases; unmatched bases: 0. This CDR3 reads CASRQGNYGYTF. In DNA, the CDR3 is TGTGCCAGCAGACAGGGGAACTATGGCTACACCTTC.

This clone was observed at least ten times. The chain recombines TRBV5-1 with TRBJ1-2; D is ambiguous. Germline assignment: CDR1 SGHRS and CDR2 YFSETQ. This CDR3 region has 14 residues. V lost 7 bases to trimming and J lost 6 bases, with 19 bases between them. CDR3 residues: CASWEGGMRDGYTF. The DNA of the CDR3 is TGCGCCAGCTGGGAAGGAGGTATGAGGGATGGCTACACCTTC.

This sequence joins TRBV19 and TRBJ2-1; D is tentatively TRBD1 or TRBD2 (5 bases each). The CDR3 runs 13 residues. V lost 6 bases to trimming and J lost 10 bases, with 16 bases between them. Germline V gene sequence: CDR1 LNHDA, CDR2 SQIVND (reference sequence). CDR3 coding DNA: TGTGCCAGTAGCCAGGAAGGGTGGGGGGAGCAGTTCTTC. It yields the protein CASSQEGWGEQFF.